This T cell receptor beta chain originates from a study of cytomegalovirus exposure and HLA in healthy donors. This clone was picked up a small number of times. Its antigen is as yet unknown. Other DNA sequences in the sample encode the same CDR3. Study-level findings and limits: More clonal expansion characterized HLA-associated TCR beta chains than equally common others in a later analysis.

This CDR3 contains 15 residues. Per the germline V gene, CDR1 is MNHEY and CDR2 is SMNVEV (reference sequence). Trimming removed 4 bases from V and 2 bases from J; junction bases left unmatched: 7. The study ran its PCR with 60 Vbeta and 13 Jbeta primers. Produced via immunoSEQ multiplex PCR; TCRdb's table is partial and in-frame only. The profile shows about 240,000 clones, over 70% of them singletons. The sequence was obtained from a woman aged 55-69 years in good health and CMV-seropositive. The genes are TRBV27 and TRBJ2-7; TRBD1 matches at 8 bases. The sample consisted of PBMCs. CDR3 loop: CASSSFQGAAYEQYF. The CDR3 bases are TGTGCCAGCAGTTCATTCCAGGGGGCGGCCTACGAGCAGTACTTC.